The following is a T cell receptor beta chain sequence with its context. CDR3 size: 12 residues. Germline V gene data show CDR1 as SQVTM and CDR2 as ANQGSEA. J was trimmed by 6 bases and V by 2 bases; bases with no gene match: 1. Cohort 3 recovery required two negative PCRs, clearance, or symptom resolution. The data originate from a study of blood T cell repertoires in COVID-19. Study overall: The origin of the acute and convalescent COVID-19 samples was the United States, Italy and Spain. T cells, B-cell-depleted T cells, or PBMCs provided the cDNA or gDNA that served as material.

In the original workflow: Amplifying reference gene primers gave estimates of nucleated cell counts. Produced via immunoSEQ multiplex PCR; TCRdb's table is partial and in-frame only. For V, J and clone size, that table is used; D and trimming come from the DNA. The sample records some 230,000 clones, just under 85% being singletons. The rearrangement joins TRBV29-1 to TRBJ1-2; 9 bases map to TRBD1. The receptor comes from a man in his forties or fifties who had recovered from COVID-19. The sample taken for sequencing was PBMCs or T cells enriched from blood (not recorded which). CDR3 sequence reads: CSVERDRDGYTF. CDR3 sequence (DNA): TGCAGCGTTGAACGGGACAGGGATGGCTACACCTTC.